Described below is a single T cell receptor (beta chain) sequence and its context. This entry belongs to a study of blood T cell repertoires in COVID-19. Background on the study: Samples taken during acute and convalescent COVID-19 were collected in the United States, Italy and Spain.

Germline CDR1 and CDR2: MRHNA and SNTAGT. The CDR3 has 14 residues. The V gene lost 6 bases and the J gene lost 6 bases, with 17 bases spanning the gap. Authors' processing steps: Amplification with reference gene primers provided the estimates of nucleated cell counts. Method: immunoSEQ multiplex PCR; TCRdb's copy keeps in-frame clones and lacks some. The DNA was the basis for D and trimming; V, J and clone size are from that table. In the table there are about 150,000 clones, approximately 90% of which are singletons. The gene calls are TRBV6-4 and TRBJ1-1; perhaps TRBD1 as D (6 bases). The sequence derives from a man aged 55 to 69 with active or convalescent COVID-19. The sequenced material came from peripheral blood. CDR3 sequence (DNA): TGTGCCAGCAGAAGAGGACAGTATAGCTCTGAAGCTTTCTTT. It is translated as CASRRGQYSSEAFF.